The rows below give T cell receptor beta chains drawn from one sample of a study of tumor-infiltrating lymphocytes in primary liver carcinoma. TCRdb re-derived calls from the multiplex PCR reads in MiXCR, one entry per CDR3 protein. This sample has 300,000 to 400,000 distinct CDR3 sequences; about two thirds occur once, and the top ten carry roughly 6%. Sequenced material: peripheral blood. The origin of the receptors is a man aged 40-50 years with primary liver carcinoma and hepatitis B virus infection. Each CDR3 is given with its conserved first and last residue. A D gene is named only where the DNA matches it firmly. Not all rows give a size; the values are once, few, many and, for expanded clones, a class.

J,V,D,size,CDR3,DNA
TRBJ2-7,TRBV10-2,NA,NA,CASGRYPDEQYF,TGCGCCAGCGGGCGCTATCCTGACGAGCAATACTTC
TRBJ2-3,TRBV11-3,NA,many,CASSRAGGTDTQYF,TGTGCCAGCAGCCGAGCTGGCGGAACAGATACGCAGTATTTT
TRBJ2-1,TRBV4-1,NA,NA,CASGFSTIYNEQFF,TGCGCCAGCGGTTTTAGTACTATCTACAATGAGCAGTTCTTT
TRBJ2-6,TRBV5-4,TRBD1,many,CASSTWTGYSGANVLTF,TGTGCCAGCAGCACCTGGACAGGGTACTCTGGGGCCAACGTCCTGACTTTC
TRBJ2-7,TRBV12-3/TRBV12-4,NA,many,CASSLSGAEYEQYF,TGTGCCAGCAGTTTATCAGGGGCGGAATACGAGCAGTACTTC
TRBJ2-1,TRBV29-1,NA,NA,CPARSGGDEQFF,TGCCCCGCGAGATCGGGCGGGGATGAGCAGTTCTTC
TRBJ1-1,TRBV7-9,TRBD1,few,CASSPKADRERSEAFF,TGTGCCAGCAGCCCGAAAGCAGACAGGGAGCGATCTGAAGCTTTCTTT
TRBJ2-1,TRBV6-5,TRBD2,many,CASKAGLAGGIYDNEQFF,TGTGCCAGCAAAGCGGGACTAGCGGGAGGTATTTATGACAATGAGCAGTTCTTC
TRBJ2-2,TRBV24-1,TRBD2,NA,CATSDSLRLAEPNTGELFF,TGTGCCACCAGTGATTCTCTCAGACTAGCGGAGCCGAACACCGGGGAGCTGTTTTTT
TRBJ2-1,TRBV7-6,NA,NA,CASSLGTPGSDVEQFF,TGTGCCAGCAGCTTAGGTACGCCGGGGTCGGATGTTGAGCAGTTCTTC
TRBJ2-7,TRBV4-2,TRBD2,many,CASSPETSGRAYEQYF,TGTGCCAGCAGCCCTGAAACTAGTGGGAGGGCTTACGAGCAGTACTTC
TRBJ1-2,TRBV12-3/TRBV12-4,NA,few,CASSSGTSAEGYTF,TGTGCCAGCAGTTCCGGGACTTCGGCGGAGGGCTACACCTTC
TRBJ2-6,TRBV6-1,NA,NA,CACSEGPAFGGANVLTF,TGTGCCTGCAGTGAAGGACCGGCCTTTGGCGGGGCCAACGTCCTGACTTTC
TRBJ2-5,TRBV6-1,TRBD2,once,CASSVGTSGALRTQYF,TGTGCCAGCAGTGTGGGGACTAGCGGGGCCCTTAGGACCCAGTACTTC
TRBJ2-3,TRBV4-2,NA,many,CASSPTGTSTDTQYF,TGTGCCAGCAGCCCAACCGGGACTAGCACAGATACGCAGTATTTT
TRBJ2-7,TRBV24-1,NA,NA,CATSDPGGVELAGNEQYF,TGTGCCACCAGTGATCCAGGGGGGGTTGAGCTAGCGGGCAATGAGCAGTACTTC
TRBJ1-4,TRBV4-2,TRBD1,once,CASSHGQGGEKLFF,TGTGCCAGTAGCCATGGTCAGGGGGGCGAAAAACTGTTTTTT
TRBJ1-1,TRBV10-2,NA,many,CASTGAEGHTEAFF,TGCGCCAGCACGGGCGCGGAGGGCCACACTGAAGCTTTCTTT
TRBJ2-1,TRBV29-1,NA,few,CIVEDLHKNNEQFF,TGCATCGTTGAAGATCTGCACAAGAATAATGAGCAGTTCTTC
TRBJ2-3,TRBV11-2,NA,few,CASSLARSHLLTGVTDSQYF,TGTGCCAGCAGCTTAGCCCGTTCACACCTTCTGACGGGAGTAACAGATTCGCAGTATTTT
TRBJ2-7,TRBV11-2,TRBD1,NA,CASSLEAGTGVEQCF,TGTGCCAGCAGCTTAGAAGCTGGGACAGGGGTCGAGCAGTGCTTC
TRBJ1-2,TRBV28,TRBD1,NA,CASNSGTEDYGYTF,TGTGCCAGCAATTCTGGGACAGAGGACTATGGCTACACCTTC
TRBJ2-3,TRBV4-2,NA,many,CASSQDLVGDTQYF,TGTGCCAGCAGCCAAGATCTCGTGGGAGATACGCAGTATTTT
TRBJ2-3,TRBV5-4,NA,NA,CASSGSGASGTQYF,TGTGCCAGCAGTGGGAGTGGGGCCTCAGGTACGCAGTATTTT
TRBJ2-5,TRBV11-2,NA,NA,CASSYQPNETQYF,TGTGCCAGCAGCTACCAACCAAATGAGACCCAGTACTTC
TRBJ2-3,TRBV11-2,NA,NA,CASSLSTGAGFDTQYF,TGTGCCAGCAGCTTATCAACGGGAGCGGGTTTCGATACGCAGTATTTT
TRBJ2-7,TRBV19,NA,NA,CASSIAPSEQYF,TGTGCCAGTAGTATAGCACCGAGCGAGCAGTACTTC
TRBJ1-2,TRBV10-3,NA,few,CAISGISNYGYTF,TGTGCCATCAGTGGAATTTCTAACTATGGCTACACCTTC
TRBJ2-1,TRBV24-1,TRBD2,NA,CATSEAGGSSYNEQFF,TGTGCCACCAGTGAAGCGGGAGGGAGCTCCTACAATGAGCAGTTCTTC
TRBJ2-3,TRBV29-1,NA,NA,CSVEGAPQSTDTQYF,TGCAGCGTTGAAGGCGCCCCGCAGAGCACAGATACGCAGTATTTT
TRBJ2-1,TRBV7-8,NA,once,CASSLGASCYNEQFF,TGTGCCAGCAGCTTAGGGGCTAGTTGTTACAATGAGCAGTTCTTC
TRBJ2-7,TRBV7-8,TRBD2,NA,CASSLEGSGRGGQYF,TGTGCCAGCAGCTTAGAAGGTAGCGGGAGAGGAGGGCAGTACTTC
TRBJ2-3,TRBV11-2,NA,many,CASSTRLDPSTDTQYF,TGTGCCAGCAGCACTCGACTCGACCCTAGCACAGATACGCAGTATTTT
TRBJ2-6,TRBV11-2,NA,NA,CVSSTGPGANVLTF,TGTGTCAGCAGCACAGGTCCTGGGGCCAACGTCCTGACTTTC
TRBJ2-2,TRBV12-3/TRBV12-4,TRBD2,many,CASSWGLAATGELFF,TGTGCCAGCAGTTGGGGACTAGCGGCTACCGGGGAGCTGTTTTTT
TRBJ2-3,TRBV29-1,NA,NA,CSVGSYTRPDTQYF,TGCAGCGTTGGGTCCTATACACGGCCAGATACGCAGTATTTT
TRBJ2-7,TRBV11-2,NA,NA,CASSTVSAYPYEKYF,TGTGCCAGCAGCACTGTTAGCGCGTACCCTTACGAGAAGTACTTC
TRBJ2-5,TRBV5-6,NA,NA,CASSFYPGVETRYF,TGTGCCAGCAGCTTTTATCCAGGGGTAGAGACCCGGTACTTC
TRBJ1-1,TRBV11-2,NA,once,CASSLDTGSTEALF,TGTGCCAGCAGCTTAGATACAGGGAGTACTGAAGCTCTCTTT
TRBJ2-7,TRBV25-1,TRBD2,few,CASSEKVAGAYEQYF,TGTGCCAGCAGTGAGAAGGTAGCGGGAGCCTACGAGCAGTACTTC
TRBJ1-2,TRBV11-1,NA,NA,CASSLESDSANNGYTF,TGTGCCAGCAGCTTAGAATCTGACAGCGCTAACAATGGCTACACCTTC
TRBJ2-5,TRBV5-1,TRBD2,NA,CASNFLGGIQETQYF,TGCGCCAGCAACTTCTTGGGGGGGATCCAAGAGACCCAGTACTTC
TRBJ2-2,TRBV11-2,NA,NA,CASSLVGAVTGELFF,TGCGCCAGCAGCTTAGTGGGGGCCGTCACCGGGGAGCTGTTTTTT
TRBJ2-1,TRBV11-2,NA,NA,CASSLGDCNEQFF,TGTGCCAGCAGCTTAGGAGACTGCAATGAGCAGTTCTTT
TRBJ2-1,TRBV11-2,TRBD2,many,CASSLEPGGYNEQFF,TGTGCCAGCAGCTTAGAGCCGGGGGGCTACAATGAGCAGTTCTTC